This TCR beta chain is from a study of blood T cell repertoires in COVID-19. Whole-study context: COVID-19 samples collected from the United States, Italy and Spain covered acute and convalescent phases. Sources were T cells, B-cell-depleted T cells, or PBMCs; the material itself was cDNA or gDNA.

The germline V and J ends were trimmed by 1 base and 4 bases, with 8 bases remaining between them. Germline V gene lookup returns CDR1 SGHRS and CDR2 YFSETQ. This CDR3 region has 13 residues. Original data processing: Reference gene primers were amplified, and this amplification served to estimate nucleated cell counts. Clones were read by immunoSEQ multiplex PCR, and TCRdb kept only the in-frame ones, dropping some. From that table come the V and J calls and clone size; the DNA was used to work out D and trimming. The sample includes roughly 140,000 clones, 75% to 85% of them seen just once. The origin of this receptor is a man aged 55-75 years with acute or convalescent COVID-19. What was sequenced was peripheral blood. V and J are TRBV5-1 and TRBJ1-2; no clear D. CDR3 coding DNA: TGCGCCAGCAGCTTGTACCAGGCCTATGGCTACACCTTC. The encoded protein is CASSLYQAYGYTF.